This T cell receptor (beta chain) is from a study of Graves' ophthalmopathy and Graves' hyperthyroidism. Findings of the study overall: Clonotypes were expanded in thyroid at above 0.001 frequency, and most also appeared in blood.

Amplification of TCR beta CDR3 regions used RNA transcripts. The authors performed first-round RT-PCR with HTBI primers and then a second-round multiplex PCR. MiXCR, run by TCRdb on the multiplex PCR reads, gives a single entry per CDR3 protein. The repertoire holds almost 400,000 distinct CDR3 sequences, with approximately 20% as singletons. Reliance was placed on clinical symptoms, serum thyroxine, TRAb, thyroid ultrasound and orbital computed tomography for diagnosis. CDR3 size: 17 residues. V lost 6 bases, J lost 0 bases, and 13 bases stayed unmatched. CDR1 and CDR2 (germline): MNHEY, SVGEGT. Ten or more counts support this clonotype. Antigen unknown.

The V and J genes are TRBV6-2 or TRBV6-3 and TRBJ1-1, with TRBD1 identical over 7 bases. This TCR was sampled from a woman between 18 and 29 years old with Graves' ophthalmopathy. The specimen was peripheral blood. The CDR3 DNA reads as TGTGCCAGCAGACCACCGGGACAGATATTCATGAACACTGAAGCTTTCTTT. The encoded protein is CASRPPGQIFMNTEAFF.